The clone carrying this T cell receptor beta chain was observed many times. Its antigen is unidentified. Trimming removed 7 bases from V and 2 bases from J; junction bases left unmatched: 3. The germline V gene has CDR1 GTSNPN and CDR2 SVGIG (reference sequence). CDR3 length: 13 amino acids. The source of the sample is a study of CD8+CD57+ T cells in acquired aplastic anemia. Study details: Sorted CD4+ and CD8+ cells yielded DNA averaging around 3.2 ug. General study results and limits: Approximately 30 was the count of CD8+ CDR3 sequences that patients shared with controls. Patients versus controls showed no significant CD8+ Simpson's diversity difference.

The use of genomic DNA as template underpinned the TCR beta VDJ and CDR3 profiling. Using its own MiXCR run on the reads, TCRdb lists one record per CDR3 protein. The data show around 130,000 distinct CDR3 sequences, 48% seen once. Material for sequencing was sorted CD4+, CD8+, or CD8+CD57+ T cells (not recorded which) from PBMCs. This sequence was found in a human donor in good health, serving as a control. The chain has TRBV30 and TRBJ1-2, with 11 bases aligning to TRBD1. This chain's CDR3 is CALRTGGNYGYTF. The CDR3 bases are TGTGCCTTAAGGACAGGGGGCAACTATGGCTACACCTTC.